Shown below are 19 T cell receptor beta chains from a single sample sequenced in a study of regulatory T cells in long-lasting Graves disease. Noted time point: persistent/refractory GD, antithyroid drugs over 5 years with positive TRAb. Making the TCR library involved RNA that had been extracted from PBMCs. Arm-PCR of CDR3 regions with iRepertoire HTBI primers generated TCR beta libraries. TCRdb redid the calling of the multiplex PCR reads with MiXCR, one entry per CDR3 protein. The sample records 700,000 or so distinct CDR3 sequences, 25% to 30% being singletons. The material was peripheral blood mononuclear cells (PBMCs), obtained when the disease was refractory, from a patient treated with antithyroid drugs. Every receptor here comes from a female donor with Graves disease.

This clonotype was counted only a few times. The J gene is TRBJ1-1, the V gene TRBV6-5, with D possibly TRBD1 on 5 matching bases. Per the germline V gene, CDR1 is MNHEY and CDR2 is SVGAGI. The V gene lost 4 bases and the J gene lost 5 bases, with 17 bases spanning the gap. The length of the CDR3 is 15 residues. The CDR3 DNA follows: TGTGCCAGCAGTTCCCCACAGGTAGGGAAAACTGAAGCTTTCTTT. Encoded protein: CASSSPQVGKTEAFF.

This clonotype was counted only a few times. The chain carries TRBV28 and TRBJ2-7; tentatively, D is TRBD2 (6 bases). V was cut by 6 bases and J by 2 bases, with 14 bases left in between. The CDR3 loop spans 14 amino acids. The V gene's germline CDR1 is MDHEN and CDR2 SYDVKM. The CDR3: CASSPGLTPYEQYF. In DNA, the CDR3 is TGTGCCAGCAGCCCAGGACTAACGCCCTACGAGCAGTACTTC.

This clonotype has at least ten counts. This sequence joins TRBV2 and TRBJ1-4, with TRBD1 identical over 7 bases. The CDR3 totals 13 residues. The J segment lost 5 bases and the V segment lost 8 bases, leaving 5 bases of the junction unmatched. Per the germline V gene, CDR1 is SNHLY and CDR2 is FYNNEI. CDR3 loop: CASGRDSNEKLFF. The CDR3 DNA sequence: TGTGCCAGCGGACGGGACAGCAATGAAAAACTGTTTTTT.

The rearrangement links TRBV30 to TRBJ1-5; D possibly corresponds to TRBD1 (5 bases). The CDR3 spans 13 residues. Deletions cut 0 bases from V and 11 bases from J, with 14 bases between. CDR1 and CDR2 from the germline V gene are GTSNPN and SVGIG (reference sequence). CDR3 in amino acids: CAWSVRGPGAQHF. DNA of the CDR3: TGTGCCTGGAGTGTTAGGGGACCTGGGGCCCAGCATTTT.

This clonotype was recorded a few times. V and J are TRBV6-1 and TRBJ2-5, with 7 bases fitting TRBD1. Germline V CDR1 and CDR2: MNHNS, SASEGT. CDR3 length: 14 amino acids. J lost 7 bases, V lost 5 bases, and 10 bases had no gene match. The CDR3 is CASSQGTALGTQYF. The CDR3 DNA reads as TGTGCCAGCAGTCAAGGGACAGCCCTGGGGACCCAGTACTTC.

This clonotype showed up many times. This chain uses TRBV6-5 with TRBJ1-1; D gene ambiguous. Germline V gene sequence: CDR1 MNHEY, CDR2 SVGAGI. V was cut by 3 bases and J by 8 bases, with 7 bases left in between. The CDR3 has 11 amino acids. CDR3 loop: CASSYRKEAFF. The CDR3 coding sequence is TGTGCCAGCAGTTATCGGAAAGAAGCTTTCTTT.

This chain uses TRBV20-1 with TRBJ2-1; 9 bases fit TRBD2. The CDR3 consists of 16 residues. The germline CDR1 and CDR2 sequences are DFQATT and SNEGSKA (reference sequence). V dropped 1 base and J dropped 4; count of bases not matched to a gene: 8. CDR3 sequence (DNA): TGCAGTGCTAGAGTTGAGGCTAGCGGGAAGTACAATGAGCAGTTCTTC. Its protein is CSARVEASGKYNEQFF.

This clonotype showed up just a few times. The chain combines TRBV10-3 with TRBJ2-7; TRBD1 aligns across 11 bases. Trimming removed 1 base from V and 1 base from J; junction bases left unmatched: 3. The CDR3 sequence is 16 residues long. Germline lookup yields CDR1 ENHRY and CDR2 SYGVKD. CDR3 in DNA: TGTGCCATCAGTGAGTGGGGGACAGGGGGGTCCTACGAGCAGTACTTC. It specifies CAISEWGTGGSYEQYF.

The chain carries TRBV19 and TRBJ1-2; 8 bases line up with TRBD1. Trimming removed 5 bases from V and 8 bases from J; junction bases left unmatched: 10. This CDR3 spans 14 amino acids. The germline V gene encodes CDR1 LNHDA and CDR2 SQIVND (reference sequence). The CDR3 region has the DNA TGTGCCAGTAGTTTTCGGACAGGGACTGAAGGCTACACCTTC. It yields the protein CASSFRTGTEGYTF. Looking up the rest from reference TRBV19 and TRBJ1-2 gives the full variable domain: DGGITQSPKYLFRKEGQNVTLSCEQNLNHDAMYWYRQDPGQGLRLIYYSQIVNDFQKGDIAEGYSVSREKKESFPLTVTSAQKNPTAFYLCASSFRTGTEGYTFGSGTRLTVV.

The chain employs TRBV5-1 and TRBJ2-7; 7 bases map to TRBD2. Germline values: CDR1 SGHRS, CDR2 YFSETQ. The CDR3 runs 15 residues. V shed 2 bases, J shed 3 bases, and the junction held 8 bases outside the gene matches. This CDR3 is CASSFGAGELYEQYF. CDR3 in DNA: TGCGCCAGCAGCTTCGGGGCGGGAGAGCTCTACGAGCAGTACTTC.

The gene calls are TRBV28 and TRBJ1-1, with no clear D. The germline gives CDR1 MDHEN, CDR2 SYDVKM. The CDR3 length is 14 residues. Trimming cost V 1 base and J 4 bases, with 10 bases left between them. The CDR3, as DNA: TGTGCCAGCAGTTTATCCCACCCGATCACTGAAGCTTTCTTT. Residues: CASSLSHPITEAFF.

This clonotype was detected ten times or more. The rearrangement uses TRBV28 and TRBJ1-5; no clear D gene. Germline-derived CDR1 and CDR2 are MDHEN and SYDVKM. The V gene lost 3 bases and the J gene lost 4 bases, with 13 bases spanning the gap. CDR3 size: 15 residues. DNA for the CDR3: TGTGCCAGCAGTTTGTTCGGACGGAATAATCAGCCCCAGCATTTT. Translated: CASSLFGRNNQPQHF.

This clonotype was picked up a small number of times. The rearrangement uses TRBV5-1 and TRBJ2-7; 10 bases line up with TRBD1. The CDR3 totals 14 residues. With V trimmed by 3 bases and J by 5 bases, 5 bases remained unmatched. Germline lookup yields CDR1 SGHRS and CDR2 YFSETQ. CDR3 sequence: CASSYGQGVNEQYF. The CDR3 region has the DNA TGCGCCAGCAGCTACGGACAGGGGGTCAACGAGCAGTACTTC. Using reference TRBV5-1 and TRBJ2-7 for the parts outside the CDR3, the full variable domain is KAGVTQTPRYLIKTRGQQVTLSCSPISGHRSVSWYQQTPGQGLQFLFEYFSETQRNKGNFPGRFSGRQFSNSRSEMNVSTLELGDSALYLCASSYGQGVNEQYFGPGTRLTVT.

This clonotype appeared a few times. The chain has TRBV20-1 and TRBJ2-7, with D unresolved. The CDR3 has 15 residues. V was shortened by 0 bases and J by 4 bases, with 16 bases between the two germline ends. CDR1 DFQATT and CDR2 SNEGSKA come from the germline V gene (reference sequence). The CDR3, as DNA: TGCAGTGCTAGAGATGGTCAGGCCTCCGGGTACGAGCAGTACTTC. Its translation is CSARDGQASGYEQYF.

The chain recombines TRBV10-3 with TRBJ1-5; no clear D. Germline loops: CDR1 ENHRY, CDR2 SYGVKD. V was pared by 10 bases and J by 0 bases, with 19 bases between. CDR3 length: 16 residues. CDR3 in DNA: TGTGCCAGTCGCAAGACGGAAGACCTTAGCAATCAGCCCCAGCATTTT. This encodes CASRKTEDLSNQPQHF.

V and J are TRBV9 and TRBJ2-7; TRBD1 might be the D (5 bases). The CDR3 has 15 amino acids. Trimming shortened V by 0 bases and J by 2 bases, and 12 bases separated the two germline ends. Germline CDR1 reads SGDLS; CDR2 reads YYNGEE. CDR3 bases: TGTGCCAGCAGCGTAGAGTCTGCAGGGACCTACGAGCAGTACTTC. It specifies CASSVESAGTYEQYF.

The V gene is TRBV6-1, the J gene TRBJ2-7; D not certain. V was shortened by 7 bases and J by 8 bases, with 15 bases between the two germline ends. CDR3 length: 12 residues. The V gene's germline CDR1 is MNHNS and CDR2 SASEGT. DNA for the CDR3: TGTGCCAGCACTCCTAATGACGGCAAGCAGTACTTC. Translation: CASTPNDGKQYF.

This chain joins TRBV29-1 and TRBJ2-7; 12 nucleotides agree with TRBD1. Losses at the gene ends were 7 bases for V and 7 bases for J; bases not matched to a gene: 5. The CDR3 contains 12 residues. CDR1 and CDR2 (germline): SQVTM, ANQGSEA. The CDR3 DNA sequence: TGCAGCGCCGGGACAGGGGGCTGGGAGCAGTACTTC. Its protein is CSAGTGGWEQYF.

As concerns this clonotype: This sequence may be a read error, since a much larger clone differs from it by one base. This chain joins TRBV28 and TRBJ1-3; TRBD1 agrees at 8 bases. V shed 11 bases, J shed 2 bases, and the junction held 8 bases outside the gene matches. The CDR3 loop spans 14 amino acids. The germline CDR1 and CDR2 sequences are MDHEN and SYDVKM. The chain's CDR3 is CAEHRGGAGNTIYF. In DNA form, the CDR3 reads TGTGCCGAACACAGGGGGGGGGCTGGAAACACCATATATTTT. The full variable domain, with the rest looked up from reference TRBV28 and TRBJ1-3, is DVKVTQSSRYLVKRTGEKVFLECVQDMDHENMFWYRQDPGLGLRLIYFSYDVKMKEKGDIPEGYSVSREKKERFSLILESASTNQTSMYLCAEHRGGAGNTIYFGEGSWLTVV.